This T cell receptor (beta chain) was documented in a study of blood T cell repertoires in COVID-19. Overall study context: The analysed material was cDNA or gDNA that came from T cells, B-cell-depleted T cells, or PBMCs.

Everyone who took part was roughly 18 to 89 years old, and they came from about 25 US areas. Methods used by the authors: Estimation of nucleated cell counts relied on the amplification of reference gene primers. The table came from immunoSEQ multiplex PCR; TCRdb's copy has only in-frame clones and leaves some out. The DNA gave D and trimming, while V, J and clone size come from that table. The table records more than 250,000 clones, around 85% of them present only once. J lost 3 bases, V lost 4 bases, and 3 bases had no gene match. There are 13 residues in the CDR3. Germline values: CDR1 SQVTM, CDR2 ANQGSEA.

What was sequenced was PBMCs or T cells enriched from blood (not recorded which). This sequence joins TRBV29-1 and TRBJ1-5; TRBD1 matches 7 bases. The receptor comes from a man younger than 40 who had recovered from COVID-19. The CDR3 loop is CSVVGQNNQPQHF. The DNA for the CDR3 is TGCAGCGTTGTGGGACAGAACAATCAGCCCCAGCATTTT.